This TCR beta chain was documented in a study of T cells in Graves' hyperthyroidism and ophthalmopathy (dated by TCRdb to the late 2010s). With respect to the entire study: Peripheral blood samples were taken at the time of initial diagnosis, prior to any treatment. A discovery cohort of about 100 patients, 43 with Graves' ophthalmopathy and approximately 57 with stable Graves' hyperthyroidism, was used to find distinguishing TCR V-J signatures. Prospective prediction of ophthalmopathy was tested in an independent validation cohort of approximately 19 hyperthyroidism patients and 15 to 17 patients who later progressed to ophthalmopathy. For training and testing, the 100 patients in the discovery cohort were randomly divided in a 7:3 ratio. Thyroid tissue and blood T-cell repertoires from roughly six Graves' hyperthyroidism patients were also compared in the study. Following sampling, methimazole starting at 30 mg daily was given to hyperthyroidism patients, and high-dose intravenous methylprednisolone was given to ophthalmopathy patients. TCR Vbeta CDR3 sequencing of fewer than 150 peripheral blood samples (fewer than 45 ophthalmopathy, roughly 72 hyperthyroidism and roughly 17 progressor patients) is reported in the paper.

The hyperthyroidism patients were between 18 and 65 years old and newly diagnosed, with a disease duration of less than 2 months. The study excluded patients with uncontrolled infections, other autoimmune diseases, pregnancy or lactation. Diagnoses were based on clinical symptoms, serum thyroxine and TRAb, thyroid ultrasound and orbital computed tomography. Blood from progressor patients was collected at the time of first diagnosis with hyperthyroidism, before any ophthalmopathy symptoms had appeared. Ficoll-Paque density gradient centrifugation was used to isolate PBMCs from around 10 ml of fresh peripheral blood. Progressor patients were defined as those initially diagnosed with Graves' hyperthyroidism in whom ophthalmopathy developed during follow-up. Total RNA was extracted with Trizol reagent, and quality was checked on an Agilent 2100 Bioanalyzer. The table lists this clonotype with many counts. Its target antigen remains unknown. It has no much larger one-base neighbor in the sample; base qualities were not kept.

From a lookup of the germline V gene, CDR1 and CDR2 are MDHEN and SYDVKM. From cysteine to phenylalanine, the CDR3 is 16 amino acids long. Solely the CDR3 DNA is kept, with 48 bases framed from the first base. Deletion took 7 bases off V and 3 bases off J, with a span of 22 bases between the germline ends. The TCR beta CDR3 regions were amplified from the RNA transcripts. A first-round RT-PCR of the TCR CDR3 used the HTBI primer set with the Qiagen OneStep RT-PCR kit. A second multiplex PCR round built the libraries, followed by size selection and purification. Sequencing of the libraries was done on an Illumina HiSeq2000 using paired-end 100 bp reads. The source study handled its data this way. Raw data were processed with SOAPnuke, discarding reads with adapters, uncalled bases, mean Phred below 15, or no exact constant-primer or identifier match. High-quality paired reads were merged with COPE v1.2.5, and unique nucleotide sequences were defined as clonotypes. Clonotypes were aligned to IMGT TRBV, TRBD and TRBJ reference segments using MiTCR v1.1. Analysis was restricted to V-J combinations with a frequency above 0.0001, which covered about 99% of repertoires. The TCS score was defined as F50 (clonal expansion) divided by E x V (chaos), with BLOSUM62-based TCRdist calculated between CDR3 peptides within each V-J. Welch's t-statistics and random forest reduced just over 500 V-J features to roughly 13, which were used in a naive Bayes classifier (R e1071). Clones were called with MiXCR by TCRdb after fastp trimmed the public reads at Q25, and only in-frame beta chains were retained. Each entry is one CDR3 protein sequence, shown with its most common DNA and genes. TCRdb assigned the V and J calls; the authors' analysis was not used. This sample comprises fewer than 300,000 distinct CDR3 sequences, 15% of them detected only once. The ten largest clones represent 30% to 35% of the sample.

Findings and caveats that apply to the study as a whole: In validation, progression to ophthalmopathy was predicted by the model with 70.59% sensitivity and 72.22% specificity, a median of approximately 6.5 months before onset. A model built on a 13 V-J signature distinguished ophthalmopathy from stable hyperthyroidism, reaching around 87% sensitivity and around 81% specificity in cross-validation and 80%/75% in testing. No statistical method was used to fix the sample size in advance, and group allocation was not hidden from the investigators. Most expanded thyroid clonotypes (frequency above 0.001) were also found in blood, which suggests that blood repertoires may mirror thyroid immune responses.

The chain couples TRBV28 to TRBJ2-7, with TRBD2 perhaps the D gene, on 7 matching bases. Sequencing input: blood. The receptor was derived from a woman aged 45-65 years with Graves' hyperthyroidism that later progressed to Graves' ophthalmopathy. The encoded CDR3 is CASKESGGGDHYEQYF. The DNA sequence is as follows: TGTGCCAGCAAGGAGAGTGGGGGGGGCGATCACTACGAGCAGTACTTC.